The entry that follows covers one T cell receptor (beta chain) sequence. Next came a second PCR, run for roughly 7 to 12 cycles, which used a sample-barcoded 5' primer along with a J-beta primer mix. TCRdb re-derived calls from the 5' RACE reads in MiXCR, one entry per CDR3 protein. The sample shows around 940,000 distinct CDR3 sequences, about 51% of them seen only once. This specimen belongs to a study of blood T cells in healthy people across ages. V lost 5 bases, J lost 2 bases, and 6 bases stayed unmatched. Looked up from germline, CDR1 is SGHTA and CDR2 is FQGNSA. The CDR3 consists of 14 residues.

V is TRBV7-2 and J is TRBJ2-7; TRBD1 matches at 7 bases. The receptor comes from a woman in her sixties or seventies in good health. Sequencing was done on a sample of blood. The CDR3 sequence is CASSPMGQPYEQYF. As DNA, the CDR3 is TGTGCCAGCAGCCCGATGGGACAGCCCTACGAGCAGTACTTC.